The 23 T cell receptor beta chains below all came from one sample that was sequenced in a study of blood T cell repertoires in COVID-19. Here immunoSEQ multiplex PCR was the method, and the copy in TCRdb shows in-frame clones only, minus some. This sample has 150,000 to 200,000 clones, with around 90% found just once. The sequenced material came from peripheral blood. The receptor set was obtained from a man aged 35 to 55 with acute or convalescent COVID-19.

This clone occurred once. The chain links TRBV9 to TRBJ2-3; 10 nucleotides agree with TRBD2. Germline assignment: CDR1 SGDLS and CDR2 YYNGEE. J gave up 6 bases and V 3 bases, and 13 bases lay outside the gene matches. The CDR3 has 17 amino acids. DNA of the CDR3: TGTGCCAGCAGCGAGGGGCCCCCTAGCGGGGGTTCGGATACGCAGTATTTT. Its translation is CASSEGPPSGGSDTQYF.

The V gene is TRBV3-1 (or the pseudogene TRBV3-2), the J gene TRBJ2-2, with D possibly matching TRBD2 (5 bases). Germline loops: CDR1 LGHDT, CDR2 YNNKEL (reference sequence). This CDR3 has 13 amino acids. V was cut by 4 bases and J by 5 bases, with 8 bases left in between. CDR3 sequence: CASSPRGTGELFF. CDR3 coding DNA: TGTGCCAGCAGCCCCCGAGGGACCGGGGAGCTGTTTTTT.

The V call is TRBV27, the J call TRBJ1-2; a possible D gene is TRBD1 (5 bases). V lost 0 bases and J lost 2, with 7 bases in between. Germline CDR1 reads MNHEY; CDR2 reads SMNVEV (reference sequence). The CDR3 covers 14 residues. As DNA, the CDR3 is TGTGCCAGCAGTTTATCCCCAGGGAACTATGGCTACACCTTC. This sequence encodes CASSLSPGNYGYTF.

V usage is TRBV7-2 and J usage is TRBJ2-1; D is unclear. The V end was cut by 1 base, the J end by 3 bases, with 10 bases between. CDR1 and CDR2 from the germline V gene are SGHTA and FQGNSA. This CDR3 spans 15 amino acids. In nucleotides, the CDR3 is TGTGCCAGCAGCTTAGTTCCCAGTTTCTACAATGAGCAGTTCTTC. This codes for CASSLVPSFYNEQFF.

This chain uses TRBV15 with TRBJ1-1, with D maybe TRBD1 (6 bases). CDR1 is LNHNV, CDR2 YYDKDF, per germline (reference sequence). The CDR3 length is 14 residues. V lost 0 bases and J lost 6, with 11 bases in between. The CDR3, as DNA: TGTGCCACCAGCAGAGATGTTAGGACAGCTGAAGCTTTCTTT. Its translation is CATSRDVRTAEAFF.

J is TRBJ1-1 and V is TRBV5-1; 7 bases agree with TRBD1. With 0 bases clipped from V and 0 bases from J, the junction kept 5 bases outside the gene matches. CDR3 size: 16 residues. Germline V gives CDR1 SGHRS, CDR2 YFSETQ. CDR3 sequence reads: CASSLDTGVMNTEAFF. The CDR3 DNA follows: TGCGCCAGCAGCTTGGATACAGGGGTCATGAACACTGAAGCTTTCTTT.

The V and J genes are TRBV18 and TRBJ1-5; 10 bases fit TRBD1. The CDR3 extends over 16 amino acids. The germline V gene has CDR1 KGHSH and CDR2 LQKENI. V gave up 2 bases and J gave up 6 bases; unmatched junction bases: 7. The DNA of the CDR3 is TGTGCCAGCTCACCAGGCCAGACAGGGGGCGGTCAGCCCCAGCATTTT. This gives the protein CASSPGQTGGGQPQHF.

The V call is TRBV20-1, the J call TRBJ2-7; TRBD1 might be the D (6 bases). CDR1 and CDR2 (germline): DFQATT, SNEGSKA (reference sequence). V lost 3 bases and J lost 2, with 17 bases in between. CDR3 size: 15 residues. This CDR3 reads CSASIPTGFAYEQYF. The CDR3 DNA reads TGCAGTGCTAGTATCCCTACAGGGTTCGCCTACGAGCAGTACTTC.

This chain uses TRBV15 with TRBJ1-1; TRBD1 matches at 7 bases. The CDR3 is made up of 16 amino acids. CDR1 and CDR2 (germline): LNHNV, YYDKDF (reference sequence). V shed 0 bases and J 1 base; nucleotides not matched to a gene: 5. As DNA, the CDR3 is TGTGCCACCAGCAGAGACTTGGACAGGCCGAACACTGAAGCTTTCTTT. Protein product: CATSRDLDRPNTEAFF.

The rearrangement joins TRBV6-6 to TRBJ1-6; 10 bases match TRBD1. V lost 7 bases, J lost 5 bases, and 5 bases stayed unmatched. CDR3 length: 15 residues. The germline CDR1 and CDR2 sequences are MNHNY and SVGAGI (reference sequence). The CDR3 DNA reads as TGTGCCAGCACCGGGACAGGGGCGAATAATTCACCCCTCCACTTT. Protein: CASTGTGANNSPLHF.

This chain connects TRBV28 to TRBJ2-3, with 7 bases fitting TRBD1. Germline V CDR1 and CDR2: MDHEN, SYDVKM. J gave up 1 base and V 4 bases, and 5 bases lay outside the gene matches. The CDR3 is 15 amino acids. The CDR3 reads CASSSPGTGTDTQYF. The CDR3 DNA reads as TGTGCCAGCAGTTCTCCTGGGACAGGCACAGATACGCAGTATTTT.

The rearrangement links TRBV10-2 to TRBJ1-2; 10 positions agree with TRBD1. Germline V gene sequence: CDR1 WSHSY, CDR2 SAAADI. This CDR3 is built from 13 residues. Trimming took 6 bases from V and 4 from J; bases not matched to a gene: 2. This chain's CDR3 is CASRRTGGYGYTF. CDR3 nucleotide sequence: TGCGCCAGCAGACGGACAGGGGGCTATGGCTACACCTTC.

This CDR3 is CASSQVPRVSIYF. Here the CDR3 DNA reads TGTGCCAGCAGCCAAGTTCCCCGGGTGTCCATATATTTT. The chain uses TRBV14 and TRBJ1-3; D remains unclear. The germline V gene has CDR1 SGHDN and CDR2 FVKESK. CDR3 length: 13 residues. The V and J ends lost 1 base and 11 bases respectively, with 12 bases between them.

Here the CDR3 DNA reads TGCGCCAGCAGTGAGCTCCGGACAGCTGGGGAGACCCAGTACTTC. Its protein is CASSELRTAGETQYF. The chain combines TRBV10-1 with TRBJ2-5; D is perhaps TRBD1 (6 bases). The CDR3 sequence is 15 residues long. V shed 2 bases and J shed 5 bases, with 15 bases lying between them. Germline V gene sequence: CDR1 WNHNN, CDR2 SYGVQD (reference sequence).

This chain joins TRBV11-2 and TRBJ2-5; TRBD1 might be the D (6 bases). V lost 6 bases and J 1 base, leaving 15 bases between the germline ends. The CDR3 is made up of 15 amino acids. Germline values: CDR1 SGHAT, CDR2 FQNNGV. The CDR3: CASSPGVGAQETQYF. CDR3 sequence (DNA): TGTGCCAGCAGTCCCGGGGTGGGGGCCCAAGAGACCCAGTACTTC. Full variable domain (outside the CDR3, taken from reference TRBV11-2 and TRBJ2-5): EAGVAQSPRYKIIEKRQSVAFWCNPISGHATLYWYQQILGQGPKLLIQFQNNGVVDDSQLPKDRFSAERLKGVDSTLKIQPAKLEDSAVYLCASSPGVGAQETQYFGPGTRLLVL.

The V call is TRBV6-5, the J call TRBJ1-3; 8 bases are shared with TRBD1. The J segment lost 3 bases and the V segment lost 2 bases, leaving 3 bases of the junction unmatched. Germline-derived CDR1 and CDR2 are MNHEY and SVGAGI. The CDR3 loop spans 15 amino acids. CDR3 sequence reads: CASSYATGVGNTIYF. The CDR3, as DNA: TGTGCCAGCAGTTACGCGACAGGGGTTGGAAACACCATATATTTT.

The chain has TRBV9 and TRBJ2-5; possibly TRBD2 for D (6 bases). This CDR3 spans 14 amino acids. V was shortened by 0 bases and J by 3 bases, with 9 bases between the two germline ends. Germline V CDR1 and CDR2: SGDLS, YYNGEE. The CDR3 DNA follows: TGTGCCAGCAGCGTAGATTCGGGGGAAGAGACCCAGTACTTC. Residues: CASSVDSGEETQYF.

The genes are TRBV7-2 and TRBJ1-1; D possibly corresponds to TRBD1 (6 bases). CDR3 length equals 14 residues. Per the germline V gene, CDR1 is SGHTA and CDR2 is FQGNSA. V gave up 5 bases and J gave up 4 bases, with 14 bases separating them. The CDR3: CASSPQGFGTEAFF. The CDR3 bases are TGTGCCAGCAGCCCACAGGGATTTGGCACTGAAGCTTTCTTT.

The rearrangement uses TRBV12-5 and TRBJ1-3; 8 positions match TRBD1. Germline-derived CDR1 and CDR2 are LGHNT and FRNRAP. Losses at the gene ends were 6 bases for V and 2 bases for J; bases not matched to a gene: 0. CDR3 length: 13 residues. CDR3 DNA: TGTGCTAGTGGGACAGGGGCTGGAAACACCATATATTTT. Protein product: CASGTGAGNTIYF.

The chain is built from TRBV6-6 and TRBJ2-7, with TRBD1 identical over 9 bases. J gave up 3 bases and V 5 bases, and 8 bases lay outside the gene matches. Per the germline V gene, CDR1 is MNHNY and CDR2 is SVGAGI (reference sequence). The CDR3 loop spans 15 amino acids. The CDR3 loop reads CASSTLRDRDYEQYF. The CDR3, as DNA: TGTGCCAGCAGTACACTCCGGGACAGGGACTACGAGCAGTACTTC.

This chain connects TRBV25-1 to TRBJ1-5; 8 bases fit TRBD1. The CDR3 spans 14 residues. CDR1 is MGHDK, CDR2 SYGVNS, per germline. The ends lost 4 bases at V and 7 bases at J; junction bases unmatched: 6. This CDR3 is CASSGTGLEQPQHF. The CDR3 nucleotides read TGTGCCAGCAGTGGGACAGGGTTGGAGCAGCCCCAGCATTTT.

In its sample, this clone was seen many times. The chain employs TRBV5-5 and TRBJ1-1; weak D call: TRBD1 (5 bases). Between the trimmed V and J ends, which lost 3 bases and 1 base, there was a span of 16 bases. The germline gives CDR1 SGHKS, CDR2 YYEKEE (reference sequence). CDR3 length equals 16 residues. Written as DNA, the CDR3 is TGTGCCAGCAGCTCCTATCCAGGACACACGAACACTGAAGCTTTCTTT. It codes for CASSSYPGHTNTEAFF.

The chain is built from TRBV15 and TRBJ2-7, with D uncertain. Trimming took off 4 bases at V and 4 bases at J, with 5 bases between the two ends. This CDR3 has 11 amino acids. Germline CDR1 is LNHNV and CDR2 is YYDKDF (reference sequence). Here the CDR3 reads CATSTGYEQYF. In DNA form, the CDR3 reads TGTGCCACCAGCACGGGTTACGAGCAGTACTTC. The full variable domain, completed using reference TRBV15 and TRBJ2-7, is DAMVIQNPRYQVTQFGKPVTLSCSQTLNHNVMYWYQQKSSQAPKLLFHYYDKDFNNEADTPDNFQSRRPNTSFCFLDIRSPGLGDTAMYLCATSTGYEQYFGPGTRLTVT.